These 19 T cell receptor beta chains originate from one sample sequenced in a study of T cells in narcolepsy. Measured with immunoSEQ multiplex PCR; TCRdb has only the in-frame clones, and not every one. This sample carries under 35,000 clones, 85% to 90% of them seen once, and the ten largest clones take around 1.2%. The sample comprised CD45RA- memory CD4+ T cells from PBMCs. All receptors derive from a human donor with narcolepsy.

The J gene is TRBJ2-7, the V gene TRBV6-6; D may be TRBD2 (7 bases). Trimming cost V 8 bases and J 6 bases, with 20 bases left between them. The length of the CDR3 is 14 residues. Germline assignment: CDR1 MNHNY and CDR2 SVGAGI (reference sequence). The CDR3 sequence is CASGGEGGVSEQYF. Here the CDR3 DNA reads TGTGCCAGCGGTGGGGAGGGGGGTGTAAGCGAGCAGTACTTC.

This chain's CDR3 is CASSVEGRETQYF. The DNA for the CDR3 is TGTGCCAGCAGTGTTGAGGGGCGAGAGACCCAGTACTTC. The rearrangement links TRBV2 to TRBJ2-5; D is perhaps TRBD1 or TRBD2 (5 bases each). V was clipped by 4 bases and J by 4 bases, with 10 bases between them. The CDR3 sequence is 13 residues long. Germline V CDR1 and CDR2: SNHLY, FYNNEI.

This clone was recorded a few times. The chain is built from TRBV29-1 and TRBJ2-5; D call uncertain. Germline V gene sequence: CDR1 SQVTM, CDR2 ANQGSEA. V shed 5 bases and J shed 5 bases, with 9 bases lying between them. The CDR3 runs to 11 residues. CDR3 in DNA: TGCAGCGTTAGACCCGCGGAGACCCAGTACTTC. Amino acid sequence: CSVRPAETQYF.

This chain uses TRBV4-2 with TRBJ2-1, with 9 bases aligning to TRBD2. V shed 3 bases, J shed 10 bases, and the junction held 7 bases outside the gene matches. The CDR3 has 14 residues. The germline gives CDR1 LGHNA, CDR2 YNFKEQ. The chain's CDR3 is CASSQGAGTSEQFF. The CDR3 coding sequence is TGTGCCAGCAGCCAGGGGGCCGGGACTAGCGAGCAGTTCTTC.

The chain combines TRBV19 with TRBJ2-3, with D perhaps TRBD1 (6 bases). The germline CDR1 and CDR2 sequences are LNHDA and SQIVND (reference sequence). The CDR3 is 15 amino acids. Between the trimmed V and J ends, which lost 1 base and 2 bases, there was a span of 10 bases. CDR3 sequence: CASSIVGDNTDTQYF. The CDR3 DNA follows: TGTGCCAGTAGTATAGTAGGGGACAACACAGATACGCAGTATTTT.

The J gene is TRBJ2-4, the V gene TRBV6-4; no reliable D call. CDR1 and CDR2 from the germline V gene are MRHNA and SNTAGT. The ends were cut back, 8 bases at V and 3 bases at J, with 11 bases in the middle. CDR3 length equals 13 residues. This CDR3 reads CASELEGKNIQYF. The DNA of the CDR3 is TGTGCCAGCGAATTAGAAGGCAAAAACATTCAGTACTTC.

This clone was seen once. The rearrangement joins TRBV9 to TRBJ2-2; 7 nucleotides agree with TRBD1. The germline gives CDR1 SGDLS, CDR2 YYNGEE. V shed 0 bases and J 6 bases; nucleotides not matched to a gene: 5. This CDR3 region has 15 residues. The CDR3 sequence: CASSVGVTGAGELFF. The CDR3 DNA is TGTGCCAGCAGCGTAGGGGTTACAGGGGCCGGGGAGCTGTTTTTT.

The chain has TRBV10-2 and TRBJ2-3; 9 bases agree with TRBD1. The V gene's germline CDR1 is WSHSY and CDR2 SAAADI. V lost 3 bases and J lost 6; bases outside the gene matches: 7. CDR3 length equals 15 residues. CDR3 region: CASSDLGQGSDTQYF. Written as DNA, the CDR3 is TGCGCCAGCAGTGATCTCGGACAGGGGAGTGATACGCAGTATTTT.

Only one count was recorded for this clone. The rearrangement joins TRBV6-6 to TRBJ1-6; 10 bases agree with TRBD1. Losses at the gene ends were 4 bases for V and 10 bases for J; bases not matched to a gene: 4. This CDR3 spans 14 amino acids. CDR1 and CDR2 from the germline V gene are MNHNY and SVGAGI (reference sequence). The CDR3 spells CASSSGTGASPLHF. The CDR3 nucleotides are TGTGCCAGCAGTTCCGGGACAGGGGCCTCACCCCTCCACTTT.

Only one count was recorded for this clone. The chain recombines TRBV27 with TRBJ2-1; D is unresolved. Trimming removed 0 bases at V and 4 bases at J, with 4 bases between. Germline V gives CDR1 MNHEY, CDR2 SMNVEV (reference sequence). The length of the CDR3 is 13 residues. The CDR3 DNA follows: TGTGCCAGCAGTTTATCCCAGTACAATGAGCAGTTCTTC. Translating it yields CASSLSQYNEQFF.

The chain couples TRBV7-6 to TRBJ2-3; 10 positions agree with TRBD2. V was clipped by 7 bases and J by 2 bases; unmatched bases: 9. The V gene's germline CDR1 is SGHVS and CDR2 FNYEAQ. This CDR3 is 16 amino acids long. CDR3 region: CASKASGSRATDTQYF. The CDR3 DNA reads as TGTGCCAGCAAGGCTAGCGGGAGTAGGGCCACAGATACGCAGTATTTT.

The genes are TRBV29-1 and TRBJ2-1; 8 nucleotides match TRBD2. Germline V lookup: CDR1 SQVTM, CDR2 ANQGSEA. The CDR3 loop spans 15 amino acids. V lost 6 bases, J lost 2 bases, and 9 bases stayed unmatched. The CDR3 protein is CSVATSGGTYNEQFF. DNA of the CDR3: TGCAGCGTGGCCACTAGCGGAGGTACCTACAATGAGCAGTTCTTC.

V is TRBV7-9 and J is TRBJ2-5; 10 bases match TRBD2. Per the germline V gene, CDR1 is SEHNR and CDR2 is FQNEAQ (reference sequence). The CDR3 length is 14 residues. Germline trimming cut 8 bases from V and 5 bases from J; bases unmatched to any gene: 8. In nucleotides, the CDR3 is TGTGCCAGCGGACCTAGCGGGAGCGGGGAGACCCAGTACTTC. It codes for CASGPSGSGETQYF. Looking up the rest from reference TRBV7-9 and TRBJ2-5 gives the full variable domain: DTGVSQNPRHKITKRGQNVTFRCDPISEHNRLYWYRQTLGQGPEFLTYFQNEAQLEKSRLLSDRFSAERPKGSFSTLEIQRTEQGDSAMYLCASGPSGSGETQYFGPGTRLLVL.

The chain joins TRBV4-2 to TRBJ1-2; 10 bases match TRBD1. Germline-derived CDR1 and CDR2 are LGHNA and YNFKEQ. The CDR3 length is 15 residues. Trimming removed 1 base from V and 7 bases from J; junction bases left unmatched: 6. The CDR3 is CASSQAGQGMGGYTF. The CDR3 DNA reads TGTGCCAGCAGCCAAGCGGGACAGGGGATGGGTGGCTACACCTTC.

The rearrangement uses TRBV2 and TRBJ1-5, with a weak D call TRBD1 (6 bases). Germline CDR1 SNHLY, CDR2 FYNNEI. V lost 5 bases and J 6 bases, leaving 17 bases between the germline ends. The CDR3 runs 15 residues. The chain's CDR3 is CASSPDSTVAQPQHF. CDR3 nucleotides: TGTGCCAGCAGTCCGGACAGTACAGTTGCTCAGCCCCAGCATTTT.

The CDR3 coding sequence is TGTGCCAGTAGTCGCGGGGGGGTGAAGGCCAACGTCCTGACTTTC. Protein: CASSRGGVKANVLTF. The chain carries TRBV19 and TRBJ2-6; TRBD2 matches at 9 bases. Unmatched junction bases numbered 5, after V lost 5 bases and J lost 6 bases. The CDR3 loop spans 15 amino acids. Germline-derived CDR1 and CDR2 are LNHDA and SQIVND (reference sequence).

The CDR3 DNA is TGTGCCAGCAGCTTGACAGTAAGGAATCAGCCCCAGCATTTT. This codes for CASSLTVRNQPQHF. The rearrangement joins TRBV5-4 to TRBJ1-5; D is uncertain. Germline V gene lookup returns CDR1 SGHNT and CDR2 YYREEE (reference sequence). V gave up 1 base and J gave up 4 bases, with 9 bases separating them. The CDR3 totals 14 residues.

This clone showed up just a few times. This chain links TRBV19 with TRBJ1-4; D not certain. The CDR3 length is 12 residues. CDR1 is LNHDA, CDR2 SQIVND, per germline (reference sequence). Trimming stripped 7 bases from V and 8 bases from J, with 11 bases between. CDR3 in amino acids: CASNEGSEKLFF. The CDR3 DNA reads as TGTGCCAGTAATGAGGGAAGCGAAAAACTGTTTTTT.

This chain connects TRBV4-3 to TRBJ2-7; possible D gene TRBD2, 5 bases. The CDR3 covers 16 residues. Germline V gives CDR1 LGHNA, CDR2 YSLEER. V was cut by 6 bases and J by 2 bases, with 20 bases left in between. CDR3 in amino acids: CASSPRGRVSAYEQYF. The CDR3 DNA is TGCGCCAGCAGTCCCCGTGGGCGGGTTAGCGCCTACGAGCAGTACTTC.